This T cell receptor (beta chain) emerged from a study of blood T cells in healthy people across ages. Notes on the study in general: When set beside aged donors, long-lived donors presented more naive CD4+ cells and higher diversity. Per-million-T-cell TCR beta diversity fell roughly linearly with age.

Together with a sample-barcoded 5' primer, a J-beta primer mix was included in a second PCR lasting roughly 6 to 12 cycles. In TCRdb, the 5' RACE reads were re-called with MiXCR into one record per CDR3 protein. The sample has about 1 million distinct CDR3 sequences, more than 35% seen once. The V gene's germline CDR1 is SGHRS and CDR2 YFSETQ. The CDR3 runs 13 residues. Trimming removed 0 bases at V and 3 bases at J, with 7 bases between. There are many counts of this clonotype. Its specificity is unknown. Extraction yielded at least 6 micrograms of total RNA per sample. The sample consisted of blood. J is TRBJ2-7 and V is TRBV5-1, with TRBD1 as a possible D gene (6 bases). This receptor was taken from a woman aged 55-70 years in good health. CDR3: CASSLVGGYEQYF. CDR3 coding DNA: TGCGCCAGCAGCTTGGTAGGGGGCTACGAGCAGTACTTC.